This T cell receptor (beta chain) was documented in a study of cytomegalovirus exposure and HLA in healthy donors. For the study at large: From donors who were HLA-typed, an early data release held about 85 million unique TCRs.

PCR used 60 Vbeta primers and 13 Jbeta primers. Data came from immunoSEQ multiplex PCR; TCRdb stores just in-frame clones and leaves some out. The repertoire has about 160,000 clones, around 84% of them found once; the top ten carry approximately 8%. Study-level findings and limits: It was likely that a cluster of highly shared sequence variants was a sequencing artifact. There were about 160 TCR beta chains listed as cytomegalovirus-associated.

Concerning this clone: Antigen unknown.

V was trimmed by 5 bases and J by 4 bases, leaving 17 bases between them. Per germline, CDR1 SGHTA and CDR2 FQGNSA. CDR3 length equals 15 residues. V and J are TRBV7-2 and TRBJ1-1; D possibly corresponds to TRBD1 (6 bases). The clonotype was recovered from a male donor in good health and CMV-seropositive. What was sequenced was PBMCs. CDR3 DNA: TGTGCCAGCAGCCGCAGGGGCTCTGCTTTCACTGAAGCTTTCTTT. Amino acid sequence: CASSRRGSAFTEAFF.